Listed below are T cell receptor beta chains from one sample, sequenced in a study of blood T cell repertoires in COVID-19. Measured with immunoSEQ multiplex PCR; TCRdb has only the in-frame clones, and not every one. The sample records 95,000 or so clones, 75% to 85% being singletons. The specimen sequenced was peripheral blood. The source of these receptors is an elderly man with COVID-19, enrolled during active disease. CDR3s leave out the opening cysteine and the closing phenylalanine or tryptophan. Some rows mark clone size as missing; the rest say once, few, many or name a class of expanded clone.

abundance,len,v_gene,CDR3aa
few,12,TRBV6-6,ASRAGTGTSPLH
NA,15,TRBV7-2,ASSLNVMGTGEYEQY
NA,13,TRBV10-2,ASSESIQGGYGYT
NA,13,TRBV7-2,ASSLELAGYNEQF
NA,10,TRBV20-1,SASTVGYGYT
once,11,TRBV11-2,ASSLGENTEAF
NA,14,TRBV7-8,ASRPRTEKTYNEQF
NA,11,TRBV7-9,ASSSTNTGELF
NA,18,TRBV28,ASSLVGSSGTGLYNSPLH
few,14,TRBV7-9,ASSLKRGQGNAGYT
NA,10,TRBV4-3,ASSHGTGYLH
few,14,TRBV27,ASSPAPSSGSYEQY
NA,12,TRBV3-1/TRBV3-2,ASSQGGLGNTIY
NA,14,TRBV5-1,ASSFLGQGAQETQY
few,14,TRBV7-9,ASSFLSSEEGNEQF
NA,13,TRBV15,ATSRGGQENTEAF
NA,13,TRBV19,ASSTRGAGSYEQY
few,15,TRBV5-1,ASSLIGVGQINSPLH
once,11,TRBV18,ASSPGLRETQY
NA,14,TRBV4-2,ASSQPLAEAPYEQY
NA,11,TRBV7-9,ASSLARNYGYT
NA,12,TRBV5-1,ASSPDRAGGEQF
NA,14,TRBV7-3,ASSLTEFRGTNEQF
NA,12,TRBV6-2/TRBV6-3,ASSYGPFGAEAF
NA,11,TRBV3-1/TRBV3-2,ASSHSSGNEQF
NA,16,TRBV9,ASSVGLPGLGKLNEQF
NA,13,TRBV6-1,ASSEAIGGYNEQF
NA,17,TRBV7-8,ASSLAHARRADSNQPQH
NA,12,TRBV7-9,ASSLDRVADTQY
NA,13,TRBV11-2,ASSLDDRDTGELF
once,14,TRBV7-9,ASTQRGVDTHNEQF
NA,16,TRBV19,ASSILDSLRGPYNEQF
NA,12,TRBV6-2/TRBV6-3,ASSRQGALWTQY
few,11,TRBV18,ASSLRSEETQY
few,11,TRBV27,ASSFDRDTEAF
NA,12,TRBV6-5,ASSYTSSGNTIY